The clone carrying this T cell receptor beta chain turned up a few times. The antigen is unknown. TCRdb recomputed calls from the reads with MiXCR, one row per CDR3 protein. Of around 630,000 distinct CDR3 sequences listed, about 24% are singletons. The data derive from a study of T cell repertoires in cytomegalovirus infection. The wider study: Based on public TCR beta signatures, there were indications of CMV infection and of a matching HLA type. Findings of the study overall: The ex vivo response was dominated by HLA-C-restricted CMV-specific TCR beta clonotypes.

This clonotype was obtained from a human donor in good health (CMV status not recorded). Some clones in this sample may be carry-over from other donors' samples. Sequencing was carried out using CD8+ T cells from PBMCs.

CDR3 residues: CASSLRGWGTNTEAFF. Here the CDR3 DNA reads TGTGCCAGCAGTTTAAGGGGATGGGGCACGAACACTGAAGCTTTCTTT. This chain joins TRBV28 and TRBJ1-1, with a weak D call TRBD1 (5 bases). The CDR3 covers 16 residues. V was clipped by 2 bases and J by 1 base, with 14 bases between them. Per the germline V gene, CDR1 is MDHEN and CDR2 is SYDVKM.